The rows below give T cell receptor beta chains drawn from one sample of a study of T cell responses to AZD1222 COVID-19 vaccine. Produced via immunoSEQ multiplex PCR; TCRdb's table is partial and in-frame only. The sample carries just under 95,000 clones, around nine tenths recorded once. The sample here was peripheral blood, taken on day 0 of AZD1222 vaccination. All receptors derive from an adult in good health. Each CDR3 is given with its conserved first and last residue. The order of the fields is J gene, V gene, clone size, D gene, CDR3 protein, CDR3 DNA. D genes are given only for firm matches. Size is stated for part of the rows, as once, few or many counts, or as a class when the clone is expanded.

TRBJ1-2 TRBV6-2/TRBV6-3 . . CASSKQANYGYTF TGTGCCAGCAGCAAACAGGCCAACTATGGCTACACCTTC
TRBJ2-7 TRBV7-8 . . CASSFGGLSYEQYF TGTGCCAGCAGCTTCGGGGGGCTATCCTACGAGCAGTACTTC
TRBJ2-7 TRBV6-1 . . CASSEPTVNRDHEQYF TGTGCCAGCAGTGAACCGACCGTTAACAGGGACCACGAGCAGTACTTC
TRBJ2-2 TRBV6-2/TRBV6-3 . TRBD2 CASSPGTSTGELFF TGTGCCAGCAGCCCCGGGACTAGCACCGGGGAGCTGTTTTTT
TRBJ1-4 TRBV7-6 . . CASSLEWGTNEKLFF TGTGCCAGCAGCTTAGAATGGGGGACTAATGAAAAACTGTTTTTT
TRBJ1-1 TRBV10-3 . TRBD1 CAISVTDRGNTEAFF TGTGCCATCAGTGTTACGGACAGGGGGAACACTGAAGCTTTCTTT
TRBJ2-2 TRBV19 . TRBD1 CAGVKTGEFGELFF TGTGCCGGGGTCAAGACAGGGGAGTTCGGGGAGCTGTTTTTT
TRBJ2-1 TRBV11-2 . TRBD1 CASSYSRGLSYEQFF TGTGCCAGCAGCTATAGCAGGGGGTTATCGTATGAGCAGTTCTTC
TRBJ1-1 TRBV30 . TRBD1 CAWEQGANTEAFF TGTGCCTGGGAACAGGGGGCGAACACTGAAGCTTTCTTT
TRBJ1-1 TRBV7-8 . TRBD1 CASSERTGNTEAFF TGTGCCAGCAGCGAACGGACAGGAAACACTGAAGCTTTCTTT
TRBJ2-1 TRBV7-3 . TRBD1 CASSLIGGEFDEQFF TGTGCCAGCAGCTTAATAGGGGGCGAATTCGATGAGCAGTTCTTC
TRBJ2-5 TRBV19 . TRBD2 CASSSAPGRGASDQETQYF TGTGCCAGTAGTAGCGCCCCCGGGAGGGGCGCCTCAGATCAAGAGACCCAGTACTTC
TRBJ2-7 TRBV7-6 . . CASSSPGYEQYF TGTGCCAGCAGCTCCCCAGGGTACGAGCAGTACTTC
TRBJ2-1 TRBV2 . TRBD1 CASSDRTGGYNEQFF TGTGCCAGCAGTGATCGGACAGGGGGCTACAATGAGCAGTTCTTC
TRBJ2-2 TRBV3-1/TRBV3-2 . . CASKQENTGELFF TGTGCCAGCAAACAGGAGAACACCGGGGAGCTGTTTTTT
TRBJ1-4 TRBV7-9 few TRBD1 CASSTGQGYEKLFF TGTGCCAGCAGCACGGGACAGGGTTACGAAAAACTGTTTTTT
TRBJ1-1 TRBV19 . . CASRLKTGGEAFF TGTGCCAGTAGGCTGAAAACGGGGGGCGAAGCTTTCTTT
TRBJ2-2 TRBV7-3 . . CASSPSAQNTGELFF TGTGCCAGCAGCCCAAGTGCCCAGAACACCGGGGAGCTGTTTTTT
TRBJ1-6 TRBV5-4 . . CASSLALTGRDSPLHF TGTGCCAGCAGCTTGGCGCTTACAGGGAGGGATTCACCCCTCCACTTT
TRBJ2-5 TRBV6-4 . TRBD2 CASSASGGVRETQYF TGTGCCAGCAGTGCCAGCGGGGGGGTTCGAGAGACCCAGTACTTC
TRBJ2-7 TRBV29-1 . . CSVETGQNYEQYF TGCAGCGTTGAGACTGGCCAGAACTACGAGCAGTACTTC
TRBJ2-1 TRBV5-1 . TRBD2 CASSLASGRGYNEQFF TGCGCCAGCAGCTTGGCCTCGGGGCGGGGGTACAATGAGCAGTTCTTC
TRBJ1-1 TRBV4-3 . . CASSRTGPEIRTEAFF TGCGCCAGCAGCCGAACAGGGCCCGAAATTAGGACTGAAGCTTTCTTT
TRBJ1-2 TRBV28 . . CASSLSGDGYTF TGTGCCAGCAGTTTGTCAGGGGACGGCTACACCTTC
TRBJ1-1 TRBV19 . TRBD1 CASSLGQQSTEAFF TGTGCCAGTAGTCTGGGACAGCAGTCTACTGAAGCTTTCTTT
TRBJ1-6 TRBV30 . . CAWSQNPYNSPLHF TGTGCCTGGAGTCAGAATCCCTATAATTCACCCCTCCACTTT
TRBJ1-3 TRBV9 once . CASSVRGDSGNTIYF TGTGCCAGCAGCGTACGGGGGGACTCTGGAAACACCATATATTTT
TRBJ1-5 TRBV19 . . CASSGQRNQPQHF TGTGCCAGTAGCGGACAGAGAAATCAGCCCCAGCATTTT
TRBJ2-1 TRBV4-3 . . CASSPSGPYNEQFF TGCGCCAGCAGCCCTTCAGGGCCCTACAATGAGCAGTTCTTC
TRBJ2-3 TRBV7-2 . TRBD1 CASSLEDRMGVDTQYF TGTGCCAGCAGCTTAGAGGACAGGATGGGGGTGGATACGCAGTATTTT
TRBJ1-5 TRBV20-1 . . CSASGGSNQPQHF TGCAGTGCTAGTGGGGGTAGCAATCAGCCCCAGCATTTT
TRBJ2-7 TRBV11-2 . . CASSLAGARYEQYF TGTGCCAGCAGCTTAGCGGGGGCGCGATACGAGCAGTACTTC
TRBJ1-6 TRBV19 . TRBD1 CASSPDRGLNNSPLHF TGTGCCAGTAGTCCGGACAGGGGACTCAATAATTCACCCCTCCACTTT
TRBJ2-3 TRBV11-2 . . CASGLSTDTQYF TGTGCCAGCGGACTTAGCACAGATACGCAGTATTTT
TRBJ1-5 TRBV6-5 . . CASRASNQPQHF TGTGCCAGCAGGGCAAGCAATCAGCCCCAGCATTTT
TRBJ1-2 TRBV29-1 . TRBD1 CSVDDRGDGYGYTF TGCAGCGTTGACGACAGGGGGGATGGCTATGGCTACACCTTC